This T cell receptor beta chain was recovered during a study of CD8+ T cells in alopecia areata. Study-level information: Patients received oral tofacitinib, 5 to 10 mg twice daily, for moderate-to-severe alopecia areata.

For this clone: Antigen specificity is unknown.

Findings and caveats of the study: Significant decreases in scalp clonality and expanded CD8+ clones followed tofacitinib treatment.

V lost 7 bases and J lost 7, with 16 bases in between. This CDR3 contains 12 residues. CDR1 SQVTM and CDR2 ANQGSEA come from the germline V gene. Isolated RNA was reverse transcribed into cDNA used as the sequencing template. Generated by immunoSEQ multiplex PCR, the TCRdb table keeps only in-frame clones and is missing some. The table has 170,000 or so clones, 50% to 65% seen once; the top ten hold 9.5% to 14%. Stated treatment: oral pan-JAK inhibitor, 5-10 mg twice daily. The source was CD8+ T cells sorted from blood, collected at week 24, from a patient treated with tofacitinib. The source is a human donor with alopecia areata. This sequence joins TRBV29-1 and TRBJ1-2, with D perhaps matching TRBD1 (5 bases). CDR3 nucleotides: TGCAGCGCTGGGCGGGGGTTGCGTGGCTACACCTTC. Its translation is CSAGRGLRGYTF.